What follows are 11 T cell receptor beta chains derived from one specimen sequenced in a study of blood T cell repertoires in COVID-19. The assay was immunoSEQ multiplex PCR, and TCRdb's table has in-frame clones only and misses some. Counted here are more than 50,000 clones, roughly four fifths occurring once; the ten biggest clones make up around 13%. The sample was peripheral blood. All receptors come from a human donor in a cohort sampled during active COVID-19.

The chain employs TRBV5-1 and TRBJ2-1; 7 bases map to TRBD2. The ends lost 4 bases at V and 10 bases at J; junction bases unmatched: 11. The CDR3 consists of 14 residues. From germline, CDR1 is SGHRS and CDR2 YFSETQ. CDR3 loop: CASSGAGRVDEQFF. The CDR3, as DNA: TGCGCCAGCAGCGGGGCAGGGAGGGTGGACGAGCAGTTCTTC.

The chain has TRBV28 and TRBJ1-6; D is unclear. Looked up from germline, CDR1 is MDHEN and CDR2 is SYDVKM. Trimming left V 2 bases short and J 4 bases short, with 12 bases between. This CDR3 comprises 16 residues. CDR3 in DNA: TGTGCCAGCAGTTTAGTTACGACAACTTATAATTCACCCCTCCACTTT. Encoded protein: CASSLVTTTYNSPLHF.

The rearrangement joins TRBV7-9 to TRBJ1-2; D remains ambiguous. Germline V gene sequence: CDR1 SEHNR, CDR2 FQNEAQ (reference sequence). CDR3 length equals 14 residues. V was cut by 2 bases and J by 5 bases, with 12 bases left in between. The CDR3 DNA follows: TGTGCCAGCAGCTTACCAGGAGGACGATATGGCTACACCTTC. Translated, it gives CASSLPGGRYGYTF.

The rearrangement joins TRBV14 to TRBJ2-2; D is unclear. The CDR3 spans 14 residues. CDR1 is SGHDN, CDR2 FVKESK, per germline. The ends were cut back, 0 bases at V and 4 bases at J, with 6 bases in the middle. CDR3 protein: CASSQDYSTGELFF. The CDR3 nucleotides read TGTGCCAGCAGCCAAGATTACAGCACCGGGGAGCTGTTTTTT.

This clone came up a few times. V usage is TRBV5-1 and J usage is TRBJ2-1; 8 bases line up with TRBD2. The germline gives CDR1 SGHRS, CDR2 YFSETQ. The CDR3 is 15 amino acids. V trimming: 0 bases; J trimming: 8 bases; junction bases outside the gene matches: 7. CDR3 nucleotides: TGCGCCAGCAGCTTGGATCTGCGGGGGGTGGATGAGCAGTTCTTC. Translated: CASSLDLRGVDEQFF.

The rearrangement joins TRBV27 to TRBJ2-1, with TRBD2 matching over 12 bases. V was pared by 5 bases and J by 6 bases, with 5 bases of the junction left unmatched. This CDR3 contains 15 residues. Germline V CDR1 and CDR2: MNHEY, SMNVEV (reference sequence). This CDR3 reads CASSKSSGGANEQFF. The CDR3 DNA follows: TGTGCCAGCAGTAAATCTAGCGGGGGGGCCAATGAGCAGTTCTTC.

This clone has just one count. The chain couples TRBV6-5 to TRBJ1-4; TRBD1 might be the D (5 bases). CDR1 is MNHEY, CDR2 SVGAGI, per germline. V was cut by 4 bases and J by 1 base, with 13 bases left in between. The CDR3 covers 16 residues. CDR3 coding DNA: TGTGCCAGCAGTTCTGGCGTAGGGGTAACTAATGAAAAACTGTTTTTT. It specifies CASSSGVGVTNEKLFF.

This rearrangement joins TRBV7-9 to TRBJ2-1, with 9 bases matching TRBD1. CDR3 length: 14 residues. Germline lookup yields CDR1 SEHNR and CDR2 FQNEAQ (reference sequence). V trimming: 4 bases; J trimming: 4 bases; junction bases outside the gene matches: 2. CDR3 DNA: TGTGCCAGCAGCTCCGGGACAGGGTACAATGAGCAGTTCTTC. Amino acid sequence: CASSSGTGYNEQFF.

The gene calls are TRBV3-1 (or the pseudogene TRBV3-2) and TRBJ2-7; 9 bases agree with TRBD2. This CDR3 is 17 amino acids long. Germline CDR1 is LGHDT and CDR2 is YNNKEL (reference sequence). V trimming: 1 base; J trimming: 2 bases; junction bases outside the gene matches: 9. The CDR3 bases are TGTGCCAGCAGCCAAGGTTCGGGGCGGGGGGGCCCCTACGAGCAGTACTTC. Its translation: CASSQGSGRGGPYEQYF.

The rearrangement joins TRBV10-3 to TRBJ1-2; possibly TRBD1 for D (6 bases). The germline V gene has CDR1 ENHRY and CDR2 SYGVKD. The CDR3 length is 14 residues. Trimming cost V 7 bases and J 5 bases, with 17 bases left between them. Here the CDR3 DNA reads TGTGCCATCACTACTGGGGACACCTTTTATGGCTACACCTTC. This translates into CAITTGDTFYGYTF.

CDR3 in DNA: TGCAGCGTTGGGGCCGGGAGGGCAGAGACCCAGTACTTC. Residues: CSVGAGRAETQYF. The V and J genes are TRBV29-1 and TRBJ2-5; TRBD2 matches 8 bases. The CDR3 is made up of 13 amino acids. CDR1 is SQVTM, CDR2 ANQGSEA, per germline. V lost 4 bases and J lost 4; bases outside the gene matches: 5.